This T cell receptor beta chain is drawn from a study of Tregs in tolerant kidney transplant recipients. General study points: For some patients, primers changed over time, blocking nucleotide-level comparison. Biological reproducibility was not directly addressed in this study.

The CDR3 is 14 amino acids. After removal of 5 bases from V and 5 bases from J, the junction contained 5 bases not matched to a gene. The germline V gene encodes CDR1 KGHSH and CDR2 LQKENI. TCRdb's table, derived via immunoSEQ multiplex PCR, lists solely in-frame clones and lacks some. The table has more than 70,000 clones, about 91% seen once. A word on this clone: What it binds is not known.

Recipients received nonmyeloablative bone marrow transplants from related graft donors, with transient mixed chimerism. Thawed PBMCs were FACS-sorted into unstimulated CD4+CD25+CD127- regulatory T cells, CD4+CD25- non-regulatory cells, CD4 and CD8 cells. This clonotype was obtained from a human patient who received a combined kidney and bone marrow transplant. Some T cells may be provided by the graft donor. The V and J genes are TRBV18 and TRBJ2-2, with 7 bases fitting TRBD1. The material sequenced was CD4+ T cells from blood (PBMCs), taken 24 months after the transplant. The DNA of the CDR3 is TGTGCCAGCTCAGGGGACAGAGCGACCGGGGAGCTGTTTTTT. It codes for CASSGDRATGELFF. The complete variable domain, with remaining parts taken from reference TRBV18 and TRBJ2-2, reads NAGVMQNPRHLVRRRGQEARLRCSPMKGHSHVYWYRQLPEEGLKFMVYLQKENIIDESGMPKERFSAEFPKEGPSILRIQQVVRGDSAAYFCASSGDRATGELFFGEGSRLTVL.